Sequencing of this TCR beta chain was carried out in a study of identical twins. Addition of a universal primer site occurred through template switching, and cDNA carried unique molecular identifiers. One entry per CDR3 protein, called by TCRdb with MiXCR from the 5' RACE reads. The sample has under 900,000 distinct CDR3 sequences, around a sixth seen once; the top ten hold around 13%. Findings of the study overall: Invariant MAIT and iNKT cells are populations that could partly confound zero-insertion analyses.

This clonotype appeared a single time. The antigen remains unidentified. These data were likewise used in another study, on T cells expressing NK-cell markers. This second study notes: Seven HCMV-seropositive donors and one seronegative donor made up the eight sequenced donors.

The source material was PBMCs. The sequence was obtained from a woman between 18 and 29 years old in good health.

The CDR3 reads CASRGSVSQETQYF. The CDR3 DNA follows: TGTGCCAGCAGAGGGTCGGTCAGCCAAGAGACCCAGTACTTC. The J gene is TRBJ2-5, the V gene TRBV5-5; no clear D gene. This CDR3 is 14 amino acids long. Deletions cut 5 bases from V and 1 base from J, with 12 bases between. Germline CDR1 SGHKS, CDR2 YYEKEE (reference sequence).